The 8 T cell receptor beta chains given below trace back to one sample, sequenced in a study of cytomegalovirus exposure and HLA in healthy donors (dated by TCRdb to 2016 to 2017). Library preparation was by the immunoSEQ multiplex PCR assay. A mixture of 60 forward primers for TCR Vbeta segments and 13 reverse primers for TCR Jbeta segments was used in the multiplex PCR. TCRdb obtained this table from immuneACCESS and retained in-frame rearrangements with V and J assigned. These tables miss some clones; where compared with another copy, unresolved V genes account for less than half of the shortfall, and the remainder is unexplained. Within this sample are roughly 110,000 clones, with approximately 79% of them counted one time only. Approximately 2.4% of the sample goes to the ten largest clones. Sequencing used PBMCs. These TCRs come from a man younger than 35 in good health and CMV-seronegative.

The J gene is TRBJ2-3, the V gene TRBV7-8, with D possibly TRBD1 on 6 matching bases. V gave up 5 bases and J gave up 6 bases, with 18 bases separating them. The CDR3 covers 15 residues. CDR1 is SGHVS and CDR2 is FQNEAQ in the germline V gene. This CDR3 is CASSPLMGARDTQYF. The DNA of the CDR3 is TGTGCCAGCAGCCCACTAATGGGGGCAAGGGATACGCAGTATTTT.

The chain recombines TRBV28 with TRBJ1-4, with D perhaps matching TRBD1 (5 bases). The germline V gene encodes CDR1 MDHEN and CDR2 SYDVKM. The CDR3 is 13 residues long. V was clipped by 8 bases and J by 4 bases, with 11 bases between them. CDR3 sequence (DNA): TGTGCCAGCTTGACCCAGGGTAATGAAAAACTGTTTTTT. Translation: CASLTQGNEKLFF.

The chain recombines TRBV13 with TRBJ2-5; D possibly corresponds to TRBD2 (5 bases). V shed 1 base and J shed 4 bases, with 10 bases lying between them. Germline CDR1 and CDR2: PRHDT and FYEKMQ (reference sequence). The CDR3 spans 14 residues. The CDR3 reads CASSLAGVGETQYF. For the CDR3, the DNA is TGTGCCAGCAGCTTAGCCGGGGTGGGAGAGACCCAGTACTTC. The full variable domain, in which reference TRBV13 and TRBJ2-5 provide the parts outside the CDR3, is AAGVIQSPRHLIKEKRETATLKCYPIPRHDTVYWYQQGPGQDPQFLISFYEKMQSDKGSIPDRFSAQQFSDYHSELNMSSLELGDSALYFCASSLAGVGETQYFGPGTRLLVL.

The V call is TRBV29-1, the J call TRBJ2-2; possible D gene TRBD2, 7 bases. Trimming pared 6 bases from V and 5 bases from J, leaving 19 bases between. The CDR3 totals 15 residues. Germline values: CDR1 SQVTM, CDR2 ANQGSEA. Here the CDR3 DNA reads TGCAGCGTGGGAACGGGGGGCAGCACAACCGGGGAGCTGTTTTTT. This sequence encodes CSVGTGGSTTGELFF.

The chain is built from TRBV9 and TRBJ2-3, with a tentative D call TRBD2 (6 bases). CDR3 length: 16 residues. V was pared by 0 bases and J by 4 bases, with 15 bases between. Germline CDR1 reads SGDLS; CDR2 reads YYNGEE. The CDR3, as DNA: TGTGCCAGCAGCGTAGCGGGTAGACTAGGGGCAGATACGCAGTATTTT. Translation: CASSVAGRLGADTQYF.

The chain has TRBV5-1 and TRBJ2-1; D perhaps matches TRBD1 (6 bases). The V end lost 0 bases, the J end lost 10 bases, and 20 bases lay between the germline ends. CDR1 is SGHRS and CDR2 is YFSETQ in the germline V gene. The CDR3 is 16 amino acids. CDR3 amino acids: CASSLAVQGQIGEQFF. DNA of the CDR3: TGCGCCAGCAGCTTGGCCGTTCAGGGGCAAATTGGGGAGCAGTTCTTC.

This clone was recorded only once. The rearrangement uses TRBV7-2 and TRBJ2-7; 8 bases are a match to TRBD1. With 1 base clipped from V and 3 bases from J, the junction kept 5 bases outside the gene matches. The CDR3 has 15 amino acids. Germline V gives CDR1 SGHTA, CDR2 FQGNSA. CDR3 nucleotides: TGTGCCAGCAGCTTAGAACAGGGGGTAAGCTACGAGCAGTACTTC. Its translation: CASSLEQGVSYEQYF.

The chain joins TRBV9 to TRBJ1-1; no reliable D call. The CDR3 has 15 residues. With 4 bases removed from V and 1 base from J, the gap between germline ends came to 14 bases. Germline V gene sequence: CDR1 SGDLS, CDR2 YYNGEE. CDR3 loop: CASSPPGLSNTEAFF. DNA for the CDR3: TGTGCCAGCAGCCCGCCGGGTCTCTCGAACACTGAAGCTTTCTTT.